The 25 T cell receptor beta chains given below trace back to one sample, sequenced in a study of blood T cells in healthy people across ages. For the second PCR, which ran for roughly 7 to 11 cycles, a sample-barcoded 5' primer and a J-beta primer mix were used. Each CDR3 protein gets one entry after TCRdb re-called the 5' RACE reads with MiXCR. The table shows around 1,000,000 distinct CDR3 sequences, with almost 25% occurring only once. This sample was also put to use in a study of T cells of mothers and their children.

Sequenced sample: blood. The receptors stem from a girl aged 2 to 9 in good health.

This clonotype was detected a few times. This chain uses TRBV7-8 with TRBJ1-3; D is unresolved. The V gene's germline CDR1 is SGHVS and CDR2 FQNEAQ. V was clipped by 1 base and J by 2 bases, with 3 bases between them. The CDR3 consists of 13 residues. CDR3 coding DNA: TGTGCCAGCAGCTTAGGGACTGGAAACACCATATATTTT. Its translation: CASSLGTGNTIYF.

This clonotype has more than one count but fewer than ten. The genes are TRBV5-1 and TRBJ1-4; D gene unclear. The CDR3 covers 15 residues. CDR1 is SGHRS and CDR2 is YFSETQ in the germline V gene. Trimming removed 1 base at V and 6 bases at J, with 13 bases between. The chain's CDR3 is CASSLLGIWDEKLFF. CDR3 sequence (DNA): TGCGCCAGCAGCTTGCTGGGTATCTGGGATGAAAAACTGTTTTTT.

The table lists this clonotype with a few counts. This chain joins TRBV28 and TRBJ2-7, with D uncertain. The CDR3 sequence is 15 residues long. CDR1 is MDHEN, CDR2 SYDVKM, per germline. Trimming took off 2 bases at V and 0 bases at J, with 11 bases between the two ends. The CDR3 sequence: CASSLPTASSYEQYF. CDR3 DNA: TGTGCCAGCAGTTTACCCACGGCCAGCTCCTACGAGCAGTACTTC. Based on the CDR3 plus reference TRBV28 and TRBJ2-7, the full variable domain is DVKVTQSSRYLVKRTGEKVFLECVQDMDHENMFWYRQDPGLGLRLIYFSYDVKMKEKGDIPEGYSVSREKKERFSLILESASTNQTSMYLCASSLPTASSYEQYFGPGTRLTVT.

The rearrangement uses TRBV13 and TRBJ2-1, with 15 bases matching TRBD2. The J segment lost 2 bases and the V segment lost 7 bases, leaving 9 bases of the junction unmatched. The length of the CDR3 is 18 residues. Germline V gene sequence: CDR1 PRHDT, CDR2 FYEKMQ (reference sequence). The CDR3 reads CASTRTSGGALTYNEQFF. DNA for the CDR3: TGTGCCAGCACCAGGACTAGCGGGGGGGCACTGACCTACAATGAGCAGTTCTTC.

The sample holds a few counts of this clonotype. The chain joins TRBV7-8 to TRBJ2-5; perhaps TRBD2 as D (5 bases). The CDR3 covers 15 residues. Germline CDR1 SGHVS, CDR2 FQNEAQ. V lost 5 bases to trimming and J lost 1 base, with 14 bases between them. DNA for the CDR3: TGTGCCAGCAGCGCGAACACTGGAGGCCAAGAGACCCAGTACTTC. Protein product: CASSANTGGQETQYF.

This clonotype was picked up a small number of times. CDR3 in amino acids: CASSVVEYNEQFF. The CDR3 DNA is TGCGCCAGCAGTGTCGTTGAGTACAATGAGCAGTTCTTC. V and J are TRBV10-2 and TRBJ2-1; D remains ambiguous. This CDR3 is 13 amino acids long. Trimming pared 4 bases from V and 4 bases from J, leaving 8 bases between. Germline loops: CDR1 WSHSY, CDR2 SAAADI.

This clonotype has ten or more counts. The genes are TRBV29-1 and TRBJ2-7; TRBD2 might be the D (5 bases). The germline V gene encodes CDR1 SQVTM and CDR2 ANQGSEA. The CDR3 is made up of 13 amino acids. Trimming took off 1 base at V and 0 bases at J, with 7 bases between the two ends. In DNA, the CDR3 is TGCAGCGTTGAAGGCGGAGGCTCCTACGAGCAGTACTTC. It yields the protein CSVEGGGSYEQYF.

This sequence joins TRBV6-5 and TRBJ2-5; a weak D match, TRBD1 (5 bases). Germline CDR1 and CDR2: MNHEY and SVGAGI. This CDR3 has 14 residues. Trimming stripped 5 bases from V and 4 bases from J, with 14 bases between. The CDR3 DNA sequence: TGTGCCAGCAGTAAACCAGGGTTCCCAGAGACCCAGTACTTC. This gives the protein CASSKPGFPETQYF.

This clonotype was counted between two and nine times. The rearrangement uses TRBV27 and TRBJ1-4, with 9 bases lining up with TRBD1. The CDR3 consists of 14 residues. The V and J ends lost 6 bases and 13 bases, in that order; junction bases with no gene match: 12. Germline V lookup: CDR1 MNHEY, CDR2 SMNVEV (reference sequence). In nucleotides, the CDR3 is TGTGCCAGCAGGCCGACGGGACAGGGACTAAGACTGTTTTTT. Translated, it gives CASRPTGQGLRLFF. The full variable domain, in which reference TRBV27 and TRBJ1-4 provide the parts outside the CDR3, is EAQVTQNPRYLITVTGKKLTVTCSQNMNHEYMSWYRQDPGLGLRQIYYSMNVEVTDKGDVPEGYKVSRKEKRNFPLILESPSPNQTSLYFCASRPTGQGLRLFFGSGTQLSVL.

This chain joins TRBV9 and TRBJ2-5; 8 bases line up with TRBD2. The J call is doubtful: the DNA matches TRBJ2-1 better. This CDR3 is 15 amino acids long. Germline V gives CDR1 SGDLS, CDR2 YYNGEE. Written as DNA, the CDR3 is TGTGCCAGCAGCCCTCGGGAGGGCCACTACAATGAGCAGTTCTTC. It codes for CASSPREGHYNEQFF.

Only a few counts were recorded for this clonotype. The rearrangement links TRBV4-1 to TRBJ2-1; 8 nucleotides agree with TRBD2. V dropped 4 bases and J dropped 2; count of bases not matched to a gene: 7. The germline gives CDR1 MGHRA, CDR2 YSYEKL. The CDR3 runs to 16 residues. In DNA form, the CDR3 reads TGCGCCAGCAGCCCTAGCGGGCGAATTACCTACAATGAGCAGTTCTTC. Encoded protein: CASSPSGRITYNEQFF.

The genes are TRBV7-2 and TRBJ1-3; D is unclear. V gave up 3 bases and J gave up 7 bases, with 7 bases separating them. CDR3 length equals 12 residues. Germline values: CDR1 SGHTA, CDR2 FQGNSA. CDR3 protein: CASSFGFNTIYF. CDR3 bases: TGTGCCAGCAGCTTTGGATTCAACACCATATATTTT.

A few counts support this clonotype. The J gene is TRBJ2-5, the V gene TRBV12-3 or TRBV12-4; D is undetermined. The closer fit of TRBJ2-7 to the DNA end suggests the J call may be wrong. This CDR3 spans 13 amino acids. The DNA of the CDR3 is TGTGCCAGCAGTTCCCGCGCTACCTACGAGCAGTACTTC. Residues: CASSSRATYEQYF.

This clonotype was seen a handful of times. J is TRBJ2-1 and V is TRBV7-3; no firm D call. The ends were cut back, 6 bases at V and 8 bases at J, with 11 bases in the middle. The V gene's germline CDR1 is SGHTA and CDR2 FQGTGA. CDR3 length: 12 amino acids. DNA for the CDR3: TGTGCCAGCAGTTCCAATGGGGATGAGCAGTTCTTC. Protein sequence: CASSSNGDEQFF.

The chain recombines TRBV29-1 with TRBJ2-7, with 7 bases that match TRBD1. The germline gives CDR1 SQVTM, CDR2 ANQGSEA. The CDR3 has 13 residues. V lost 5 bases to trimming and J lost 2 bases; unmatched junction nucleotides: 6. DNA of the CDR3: TGCAGCGTTCCCGGACAGGCCCCCTACGAGCAGTACTTC. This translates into CSVPGQAPYEQYF.

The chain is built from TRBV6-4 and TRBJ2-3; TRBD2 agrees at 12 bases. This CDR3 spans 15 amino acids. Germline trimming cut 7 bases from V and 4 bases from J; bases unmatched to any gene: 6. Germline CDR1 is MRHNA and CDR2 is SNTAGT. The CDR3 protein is CASKELAGGSDTQYF. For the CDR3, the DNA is TGTGCCAGCAAGGAACTAGCGGGAGGCTCAGATACGCAGTATTTT.

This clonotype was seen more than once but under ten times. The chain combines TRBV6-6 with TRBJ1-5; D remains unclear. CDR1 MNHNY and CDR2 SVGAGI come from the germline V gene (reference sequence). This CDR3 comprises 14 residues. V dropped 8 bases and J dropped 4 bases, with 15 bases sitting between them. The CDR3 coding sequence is TGTGCCAGCCGATTTGGGAACCTAAATCAGCCCCAGCATTTT. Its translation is CASRFGNLNQPQHF.

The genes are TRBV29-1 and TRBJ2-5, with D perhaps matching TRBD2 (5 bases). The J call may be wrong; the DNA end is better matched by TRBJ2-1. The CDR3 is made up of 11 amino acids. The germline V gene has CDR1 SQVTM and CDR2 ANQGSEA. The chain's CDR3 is CSVMAGPEQFF. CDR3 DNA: TGCAGCGTTATGGCGGGCCCTGAGCAGTTCTTC.

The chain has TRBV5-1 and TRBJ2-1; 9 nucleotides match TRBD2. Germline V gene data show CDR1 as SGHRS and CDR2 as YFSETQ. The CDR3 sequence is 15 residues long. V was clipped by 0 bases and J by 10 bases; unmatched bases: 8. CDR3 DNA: TGCGCCAGCAGCTTGGCGGCGGGGGGGCGAGAGGAGCAGTTCTTC. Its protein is CASSLAAGGREEQFF.

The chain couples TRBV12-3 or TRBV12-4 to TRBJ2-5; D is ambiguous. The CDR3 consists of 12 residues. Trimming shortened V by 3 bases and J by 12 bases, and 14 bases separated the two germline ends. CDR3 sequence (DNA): TGTGCCAGCAGTTTCTCACAGACTCCAAAGTACTTC. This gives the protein CASSFSQTPKYF.

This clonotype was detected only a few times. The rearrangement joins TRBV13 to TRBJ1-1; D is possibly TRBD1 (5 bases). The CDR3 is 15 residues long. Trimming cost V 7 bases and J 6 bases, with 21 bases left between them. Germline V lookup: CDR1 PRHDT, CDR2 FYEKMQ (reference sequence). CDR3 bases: TGTGCCAGCACCTCTTTGGGACCTAGAAACTCTGAAGCTTTCTTT. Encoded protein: CASTSLGPRNSEAFF.

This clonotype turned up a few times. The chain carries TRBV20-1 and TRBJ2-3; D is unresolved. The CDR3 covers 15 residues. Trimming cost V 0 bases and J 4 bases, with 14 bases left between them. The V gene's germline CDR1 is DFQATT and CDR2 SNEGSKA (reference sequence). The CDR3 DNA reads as TGCAGTGCTAGAGATGGTCTCATTGGCGCAGATACGCAGTATTTT. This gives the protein CSARDGLIGADTQYF.

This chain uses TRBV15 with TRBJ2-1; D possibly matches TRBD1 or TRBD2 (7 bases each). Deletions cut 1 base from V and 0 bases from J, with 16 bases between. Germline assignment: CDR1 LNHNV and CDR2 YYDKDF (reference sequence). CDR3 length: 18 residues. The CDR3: CATSRGGGQTSSYNEQFF. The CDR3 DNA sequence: TGTGCCACCAGCAGAGGGGGGGGACAGACGAGCTCCTACAATGAGCAGTTCTTC.

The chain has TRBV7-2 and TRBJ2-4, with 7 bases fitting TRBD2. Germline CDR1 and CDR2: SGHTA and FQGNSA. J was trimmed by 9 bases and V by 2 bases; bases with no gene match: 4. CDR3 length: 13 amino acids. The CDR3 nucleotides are TGTGCCAGCAGCTTATCCAGGGAGGGCATTCAGTACTTC. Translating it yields CASSLSREGIQYF.

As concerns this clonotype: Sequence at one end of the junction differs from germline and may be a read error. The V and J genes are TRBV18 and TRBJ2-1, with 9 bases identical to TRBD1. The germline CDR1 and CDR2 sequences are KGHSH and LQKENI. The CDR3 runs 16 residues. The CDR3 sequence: CASSPLGGQGIDEQFF. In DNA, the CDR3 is TGTGCCAGCTCGCCACTGGGGGGACAGGGTATCGATGAGCAGTTCTTC.